This T cell receptor (beta chain) was captured by sequencing in a study of identical twins. The study, taken as a whole, reports: There were fewer insertions in abundant cord blood beta clonotypes, but memory repertoires showed no such pattern.

Trimming shortened V by 6 bases and J by 2 bases, and 13 bases separated the two germline ends. The CDR3 is 14 residues long. CDR1 MDHEN and CDR2 SYDVKM come from the germline V gene. From the 5' RACE reads, TCRdb called clonotypes with MiXCR, one entry per CDR3 protein. This sample carries about 240,000 distinct CDR3 sequences, approximately 8% of them seen once, and the ten largest clones take roughly 5%. This clonotype was seen ten or more times. Its antigen is still unknown. These data were likewise used in another study, on yellow fever vaccine responses in identical twins.

The sequence was collected from a woman under 30 in good health. The material sequenced was CD8+ T cells sorted from blood. V is TRBV28 and J is TRBJ2-5, with D unresolved. The CDR3 reads CASRPIRFQETQYF. CDR3 in DNA: TGTGCCAGCAGACCTATTAGATTTCAAGAGACCCAGTACTTC.